This entry is about one T cell receptor (beta chain). As yet, its antigen is unknown. Trimming shortened V by 3 bases and J by 0 bases, and 12 bases separated the two germline ends. This CDR3 is 15 amino acids long. CDR1 is SQVTM and CDR2 is ANQGSEA in the germline V gene. This entry comes from a study of post-analysis software for immune sequencing data. General study points: Comparison of patients with controls showed five TRBV segments more frequent in patients, TRBV5-6, TRBV5-1 and TRBV20-1 among them. Patients with multiple sclerosis recorded significantly lower normalized Chao1 diversity than controls, the study found.

Prepared libraries of TCR beta cDNA carried unique molecular identifiers. TCRdb passed the PCR reads through MiXCR, listing each CDR3 protein once. Among about 770,000 distinct CDR3 sequences, roughly 46% were seen once, and the ten largest hold roughly 4.9%. This chain joins TRBV29-1 and TRBJ2-1, with D possibly matching TRBD2 (6 bases). The clonotype comes from a girl under 18 with multiple sclerosis. Specimen: blood. In DNA, the CDR3 is TGCAGCGTTGACCGGGGACTGTGCTCCTACAATGAGCAGTTCTTC. This codes for CSVDRGLCSYNEQFF.